What follows are 24 T cell receptor beta chains derived from one specimen sequenced in a study of Graves' ophthalmopathy and Graves' hyperthyroidism. Amplification from RNA transcripts yielded the TCR beta CDR3 regions. HTBI primers primed a first-round RT-PCR, and a second-round multiplex PCR followed. MiXCR, applied by TCRdb to the multiplex PCR reads, yields one record per CDR3 protein. The table includes more than 300,000 distinct CDR3 sequences, roughly 15% detected once. Input material: peripheral blood. These receptors were obtained from an adult woman with stable Graves' hyperthyroidism.

This clonotype was seen once. The chain has TRBV12-3 or TRBV12-4 and TRBJ1-1; perhaps TRBD1 as D (6 bases). V was trimmed by 3 bases and J by 2 bases, leaving 13 bases between them. This CDR3 has 15 residues. DNA of the CDR3: TGTGCCAGCAGTTTTAGGGCAGGGGACAACACTGAAGCTTTCTTT. Translated, it gives CASSFRAGDNTEAFF.

There are many counts of this clonotype. The chain employs TRBV12-5 and TRBJ2-2, with 9 bases aligning to TRBD1. V shed 2 bases, J shed 5 bases, and the junction held 6 bases outside the gene matches. This CDR3 comprises 16 residues. The germline V gene encodes CDR1 LGHNT and CDR2 FRNRAP. The chain's CDR3 is CASGLYRGRGTGELFF. CDR3 nucleotides: TGTGCTAGTGGTTTGTACAGGGGGCGAGGGACCGGGGAGCTGTTTTTT.

This clonotype occurred many times. V is TRBV6-1 and J is TRBJ1-6; possible D gene TRBD1, 6 bases. V was trimmed by 11 bases and J by 4 bases, leaving 21 bases between them. The germline CDR1 and CDR2 sequences are MNHNS and SASEGT. This CDR3 has 16 residues. CDR3 bases: TGTGCCGGCGCAAAGGGAACAGGGACATATAATTCACCCCTCCACTTT. Its translation is CAGAKGTGTYNSPLHF.

This clonotype occurred many times. CDR3 sequence: CASSLEGDQPQHF. CDR3 sequence (DNA): TGTGCCAGCAGCTTAGAGGGGGATCAGCCCCAGCATTTT. V usage is TRBV7-8 and J usage is TRBJ1-5, with D maybe TRBD1 (6 bases). Per germline, CDR1 SGHVS and CDR2 FQNEAQ. V was trimmed by 1 base and J by 5 bases, leaving 6 bases between them. CDR3 length equals 13 residues.

This clonotype was seen many times. The chain uses TRBV6-1 and TRBJ2-2; D is ambiguous. This CDR3 has 14 amino acids. Trimming stripped 6 bases from V and 0 bases from J, with 8 bases between. Germline CDR1 MNHNS, CDR2 SASEGT. This CDR3 reads CASSTVPNTGELFF. The CDR3 DNA reads TGTGCCAGCAGCACTGTACCGAACACCGGGGAGCTGTTTTTT.

This clonotype was seen repeatedly, ten times or more. This rearrangement joins TRBV2 to TRBJ2-2; perhaps TRBD1 as D (5 bases). V was clipped by 7 bases and J by 6 bases, with 6 bases between them. Germline CDR1 is SNHLY and CDR2 is FYNNEI. This CDR3 is 11 amino acids long. CDR3 loop: CASTGPGELFF. The CDR3 DNA is TGTGCCAGCACAGGGCCCGGGGAGCTGTTTTTT.

The chain combines TRBV20-1 with TRBJ2-2; 8 bases match TRBD1. Germline V gives CDR1 DFQATT, CDR2 SNEGSKA (reference sequence). The trim removed 2 bases at V and 5 bases at J, leaving 10 bases unmatched. This CDR3 region has 16 residues. CDR3 in amino acids: CSARSIDRGRTGELFF. The DNA of the CDR3 is TGCAGTGCTAGATCCATCGACAGGGGAAGAACCGGGGAGCTGTTTTTT.

This clonotype was counted a single time. The chain couples TRBV7-8 to TRBJ1-5, with D possibly being TRBD1 (5 bases). The CDR3 totals 15 residues. From germline, CDR1 is SGHVS and CDR2 FQNEAQ. V lost 8 bases and J 7 bases, leaving 21 bases between the germline ends. The CDR3 DNA reads as TGTGCCAGCGGCAGGTTTCCGGGCCAGGGACAGCCCCAGCATTTT. The encoded protein is CASGRFPGQGQPQHF.

This clonotype was seen at least ten times. This chain connects TRBV27 to TRBJ1-1, with 8 bases fitting TRBD1. V shed 6 bases, J shed 3 bases, and the junction held 3 bases outside the gene matches. The germline V gene has CDR1 MNHEY and CDR2 SMNVEV (reference sequence). The CDR3 totals 13 residues. The CDR3 DNA is TGTGCCAGCAGACAGGGGGTGTACACTGAAGCTTTCTTT. Its translation is CASRQGVYTEAFF.

This clonotype was recorded once. As the CDR3 is not closed by the conserved phenylalanine or tryptophan, this likely results from a read error. The V and J genes are TRBV7-6 and TRBJ2-7; 7 bases agree with TRBD2. CDR3 size: 16 residues. Germline loops: CDR1 SGHVS, CDR2 FNYEAQ. V gave up 5 bases and J gave up 2 bases; unmatched junction bases: 12. The CDR3 sequence is CASSLRPRGVTYEQYL. In DNA, the CDR3 is TGTGCCAGCAGCCTAAGACCCCGGGGGGTAACCTACGAGCAGTACCTC.

This clonotype was counted ten times or more. The rearrangement links TRBV29-1 to TRBJ1-2; D remains unclear. This CDR3 has 11 residues. Germline V gene data show CDR1 as SQVTM and CDR2 as ANQGSEA. V dropped 3 bases and J dropped 5 bases, with 7 bases sitting between them. The CDR3 region is CSVDLGYGYTF. In nucleotides, the CDR3 is TGCAGCGTTGATTTGGGTTATGGCTACACCTTC.

In this sample, this clonotype turned up many times. The chain employs TRBV30 and TRBJ1-2; perhaps TRBD1 as D (5 bases). From germline, CDR1 is GTSNPN and CDR2 SVGIG (reference sequence). CDR3 size: 12 residues. V gave up 8 bases and J gave up 4 bases, with 14 bases separating them. CDR3 loop: CAGEGNGYGYTF. In DNA form, the CDR3 reads TGTGCCGGAGAGGGGAACGGCTATGGCTACACCTTC.

This clonotype was observed many times. This chain connects TRBV20-1 to TRBJ2-7, with 8 bases that match TRBD1. The CDR3 sequence is 13 residues long. J was trimmed by 6 bases and V by 7 bases; bases with no gene match: 11. Per germline, CDR1 DFQATT and CDR2 SNEGSKA (reference sequence). DNA for the CDR3: TGCAGTGTTCCGACAGGGGAAGTGTTCGAGCAGTACTTC. Translation: CSVPTGEVFEQYF.

At least ten counts were recorded for this clonotype. The chain couples TRBV12-3 or TRBV12-4 to TRBJ2-7; D tentatively fits TRBD1 or TRBD2 (5 bases each). V lost 6 bases and J lost 5, with 23 bases in between. This CDR3 region has 16 residues. CDR3 amino acids: CASSTRSLRGFHEQYF. The CDR3 coding sequence is TGTGCCAGCAGCACGCGGTCCCTGAGGGGTTTCCACGAGCAGTACTTC.

This clonotype was counted at least ten times. The V gene is TRBV10-3, the J gene TRBJ2-7; D may correspond to TRBD1 or TRBD2 (7 bases each). The germline V and J ends were trimmed by 3 bases and 3 bases, with 9 bases remaining between them. Per the germline V gene, CDR1 is ENHRY and CDR2 is SYGVKD. The CDR3 length is 13 residues. The CDR3 sequence: CAISDRGGYEQYF. The CDR3 DNA sequence: TGTGCCATCAGTGACAGGGGGGGCTACGAGCAGTACTTC.

Many counts were recorded for this clonotype. The chain couples TRBV6-1 to TRBJ2-7; 11 nucleotides match TRBD1. The length of the CDR3 is 15 residues. V trimming: 6 bases; J trimming: 3 bases; junction bases outside the gene matches: 7. CDR1 and CDR2 (germline): MNHNS, SASEGT. The CDR3 sequence is CASREVGTGGYEQYF. CDR3 nucleotides: TGTGCCAGCAGAGAGGTCGGGACAGGGGGCTACGAGCAGTACTTC.

At least ten counts were recorded for this clonotype. The rearrangement joins TRBV28 to TRBJ2-5; D is possibly TRBD1 (7 bases). V was pared by 7 bases and J by 5 bases, with 20 bases between. This CDR3 has 15 amino acids. In germline, CDR1 is MDHEN, CDR2 SYDVKM. The CDR3 sequence: CASTRTGPEGETQYF. The CDR3 DNA reads as TGTGCCAGCACGCGGACAGGACCGGAGGGGGAGACCCAGTACTTC.

This clonotype was seen ten or more times. The rearrangement joins TRBV29-1 to TRBJ2-5; 15 bases are shared with TRBD2. The CDR3 contains 18 residues. V trimming: 0 bases; J trimming: 3 bases; junction bases outside the gene matches: 8. Germline CDR1 and CDR2: SQVTM and ANQGSEA. CDR3 coding DNA: TGCAGCGTTGAAGATATAGGACTAGCGGGAGGGAGAAAAGAGACCCAGTACTTC. Its translation is CSVEDIGLAGGRKETQYF. The variable domain in full, completed from reference TRBV29-1 and TRBJ2-5, reads SAVISQKPSRDICQRGTSLTIQCQVDSQVTMMFWYRQQPGQSLTLIATANQGSEATYESGFVIDKFPISRPNLTFSTLTVSNMSPEDSSIYLCSVEDIGLAGGRKETQYFGPGTRLLVL.

This clonotype was seen a few times. A single base separates this from a much larger clone, so it may be a read error. J is TRBJ2-2 and V is TRBV7-2, with D hard to call. The length of the CDR3 is 13 residues. Germline CDR1 reads SGHTA; CDR2 reads FQGNSA. Trimming left V 5 bases short and J 10 bases short, with 14 bases between. As DNA, the CDR3 is TGTGCCAGCAGCGGACGGGTACTCGAGGAGCTGTTTTTT. It is translated as CASSGRVLEELFF.

Many counts were recorded for this clonotype. The chain uses TRBV28 and TRBJ1-1; 8 bases line up with TRBD1. CDR3 length: 18 amino acids. From germline, CDR1 is MDHEN and CDR2 SYDVKM. The J segment lost 4 bases and the V segment lost 3 bases, leaving 16 bases of the junction unmatched. The CDR3 loop reads CASSFITGGYGRSTEAFF. The CDR3 nucleotides read TGTGCCAGCAGTTTCATCACAGGGGGTTATGGTCGAAGCACTGAAGCTTTCTTT.

This clonotype appeared many times. J is TRBJ1-1 and V is TRBV5-6, with TRBD1 matching 7 bases. There are 15 residues in the CDR3. J was trimmed by 1 base and V by 3 bases; bases with no gene match: 6. The V gene's germline CDR1 is SGHDT and CDR2 YYEEEE. CDR3 sequence reads: CASSWGTDTNTEAFF. The CDR3 DNA sequence: TGTGCCAGCAGCTGGGGGACAGATACGAACACTGAAGCTTTCTTT.

There are many counts of this clonotype. V usage is TRBV19 and J usage is TRBJ1-5; D remains ambiguous. Germline loops: CDR1 LNHDA, CDR2 SQIVND (reference sequence). V was pared by 3 bases and J by 5 bases, with 8 bases between. The CDR3 has 13 amino acids. CDR3 loop: CASSIISYQPQHF. The CDR3, as DNA: TGTGCCAGTAGTATTATTAGTTATCAGCCCCAGCATTTT.

Ten or more counts support this clonotype. V gene TRBV29-1 combines with J gene TRBJ1-2; TRBD1 matches 10 bases. V shed 7 bases, J shed 4 bases, and the junction held 9 bases outside the gene matches. Germline assignment: CDR1 SQVTM and CDR2 ANQGSEA. CDR3 length equals 14 residues. CDR3 bases: TGCAGCGAGGTGGACAGGGGGATTAGCTATGGCTACACCTTC. Its translation: CSEVDRGISYGYTF. Drawing the rest from reference TRBV29-1 and TRBJ1-2, the complete variable domain is SAVISQKPSRDICQRGTSLTIQCQVDSQVTMMFWYRQQPGQSLTLIATANQGSEATYESGFVIDKFPISRPNLTFSTLTVSNMSPEDSSIYLCSEVDRGISYGYTFGSGTRLTVV.

The chain carries TRBV15 and TRBJ1-1; no reliable D call. This CDR3 has 14 residues. V was trimmed by 0 bases and J by 4 bases, leaving 9 bases between them. Germline V gives CDR1 LNHNV, CDR2 YYDKDF (reference sequence). The CDR3 loop reads CATSRDLRVTEAFF. CDR3 DNA sequence: TGTGCCACCAGCAGAGATCTTCGCGTCACTGAAGCTTTCTTT. The variable domain in full, with the rest retrieved from reference TRBV15 and TRBJ1-1, is DAMVIQNPRYQVTQFGKPVTLSCSQTLNHNVMYWYQQKSSQAPKLLFHYYDKDFNNEADTPDNFQSRRPNTSFCFLDIRSPGLGDTAMYLCATSRDLRVTEAFFGQGTRLTVV.